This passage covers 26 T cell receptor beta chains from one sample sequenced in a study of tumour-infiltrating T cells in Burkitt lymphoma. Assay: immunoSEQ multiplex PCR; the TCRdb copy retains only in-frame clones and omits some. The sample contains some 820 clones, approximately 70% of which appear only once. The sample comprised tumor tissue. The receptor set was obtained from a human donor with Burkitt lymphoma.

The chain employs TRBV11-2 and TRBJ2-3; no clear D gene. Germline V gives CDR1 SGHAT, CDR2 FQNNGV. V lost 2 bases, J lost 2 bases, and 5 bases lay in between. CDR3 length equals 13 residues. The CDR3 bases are TGTGCCAGCAGCTTAAGCTACACAGATACGCAGTATTTT. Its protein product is CASSLSYTDTQYF.

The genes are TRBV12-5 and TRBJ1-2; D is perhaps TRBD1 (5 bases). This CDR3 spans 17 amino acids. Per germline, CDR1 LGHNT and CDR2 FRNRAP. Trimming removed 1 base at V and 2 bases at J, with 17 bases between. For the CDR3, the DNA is TGTGCTAGTGGTTTGGGTCATCTCACGGGGCAAAACTATGGCTACACCTTC. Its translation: CASGLGHLTGQNYGYTF.

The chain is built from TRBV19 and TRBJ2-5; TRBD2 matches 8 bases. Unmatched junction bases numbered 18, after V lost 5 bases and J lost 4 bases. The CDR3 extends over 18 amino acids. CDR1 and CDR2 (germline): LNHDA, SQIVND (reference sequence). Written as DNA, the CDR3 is TGTGCCAGTAGTTGGTCCCTAGCGGGCCTGGTAGGTCGAGAGACCCAGTACTTC. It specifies CASSWSLAGLVGRETQYF.

The CDR3 DNA sequence: TGTGCCAGCAGCGGGGGACCTACTGAAGCTTTCTTT. Amino acids: CASSGGPTEAFF. V usage is TRBV5-6 and J usage is TRBJ1-1, with D possibly TRBD1 on 5 matching bases. CDR3 length equals 12 residues. Germline V lookup: CDR1 SGHDT, CDR2 YYEEEE. V was trimmed by 4 bases and J by 5 bases, leaving 9 bases between them.

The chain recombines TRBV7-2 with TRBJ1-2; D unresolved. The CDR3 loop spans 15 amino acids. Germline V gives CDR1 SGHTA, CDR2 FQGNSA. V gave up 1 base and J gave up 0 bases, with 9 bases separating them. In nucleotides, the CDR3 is TGTGCCAGCAGCTTAGGGCTCCCGCCTAACTATGGCTACACCTTC. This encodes CASSLGLPPNYGYTF.

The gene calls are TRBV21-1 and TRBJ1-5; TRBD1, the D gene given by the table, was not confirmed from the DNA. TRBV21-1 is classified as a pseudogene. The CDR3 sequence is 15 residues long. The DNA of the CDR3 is TGTGCCAGCAGTACCGCCCAGGGGAGCAATCAGCCCCAGCATTTT. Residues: CASSTAQGSNQPQHF.

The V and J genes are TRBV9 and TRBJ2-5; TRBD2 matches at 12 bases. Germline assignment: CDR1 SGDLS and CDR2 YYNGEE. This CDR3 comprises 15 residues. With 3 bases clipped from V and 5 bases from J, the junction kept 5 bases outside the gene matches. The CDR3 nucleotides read TGTGCCAGCAGCGAACGACTAGCGGGAGTGGAGACCCAGTACTTC. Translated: CASSERLAGVETQYF.

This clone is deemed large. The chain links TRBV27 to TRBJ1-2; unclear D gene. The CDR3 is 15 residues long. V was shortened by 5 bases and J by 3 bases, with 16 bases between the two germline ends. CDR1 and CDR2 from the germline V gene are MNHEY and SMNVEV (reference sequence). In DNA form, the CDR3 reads TGTGCCAGCAGTCCCCACAGTGGGCCGCACTATGGCTACACCTTC. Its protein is CASSPHSGPHYGYTF.

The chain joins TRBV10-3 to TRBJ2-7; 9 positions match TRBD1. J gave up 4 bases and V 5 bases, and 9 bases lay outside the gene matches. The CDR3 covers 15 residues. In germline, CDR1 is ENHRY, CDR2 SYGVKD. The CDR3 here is CAISFTGGGRYEQYF. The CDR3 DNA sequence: TGTGCCATCAGTTTCACAGGGGGCGGGCGGTACGAGCAGTACTTC.

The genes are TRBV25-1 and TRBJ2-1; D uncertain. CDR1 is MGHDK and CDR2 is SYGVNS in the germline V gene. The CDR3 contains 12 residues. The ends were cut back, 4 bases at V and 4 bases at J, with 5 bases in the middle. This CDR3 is CASSVGYNEQFF. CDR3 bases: TGTGCCAGCAGTGTGGGTTACAATGAGCAGTTCTTC. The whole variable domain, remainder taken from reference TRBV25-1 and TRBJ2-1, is EADIYQTPRYLVIGTGKKITLECSQTMGHDKMYWYQQDPGMELHLIHYSYGVNSTEKGDLSSESTVSRIRTEHFPLTLESARPSHTSQYLCASSVGYNEQFFGPGTRLTVL.

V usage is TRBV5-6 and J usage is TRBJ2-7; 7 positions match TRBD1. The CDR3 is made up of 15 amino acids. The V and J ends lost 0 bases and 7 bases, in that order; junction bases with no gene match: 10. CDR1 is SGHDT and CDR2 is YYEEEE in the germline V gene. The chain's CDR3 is CASSLVATGLREQYF. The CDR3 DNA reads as TGTGCCAGCAGCTTGGTGGCGACAGGGTTAAGGGAGCAGTACTTC.

This CDR3 reads CASSLDNLGTEAFF. DNA for the CDR3: TGTGCCAGCAGCTTAGATAATTTGGGTACTGAAGCTTTCTTT. J is TRBJ1-1 and V is TRBV7-9; the D is unclear. The CDR3 totals 14 residues. V was trimmed by 1 base and J by 5 bases, leaving 11 bases between them. Germline CDR1 SEHNR, CDR2 FQNEAQ (reference sequence).

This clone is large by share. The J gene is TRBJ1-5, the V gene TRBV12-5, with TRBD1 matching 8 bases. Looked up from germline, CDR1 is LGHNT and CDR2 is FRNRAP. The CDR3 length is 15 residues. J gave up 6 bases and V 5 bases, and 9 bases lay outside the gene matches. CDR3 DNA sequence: TGTGCTAGTGGTGACGGACAGGGTCCCACTCAGCCCCAGCATTTT. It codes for CASGDGQGPTQPQHF.

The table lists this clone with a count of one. The chain's CDR3 is CASTKVKQSRANVLTF. The CDR3 nucleotides read TGTGCCAGCACTAAGGTCAAACAAAGTCGGGCCAACGTCCTGACTTTC. The chain uses TRBV9 and TRBJ2-6; no definite D call. The CDR3 runs 16 residues. Germline CDR1 and CDR2: SGDLS and YYNGEE. V was shortened by 6 bases and J by 5 bases, with 18 bases between the two germline ends.

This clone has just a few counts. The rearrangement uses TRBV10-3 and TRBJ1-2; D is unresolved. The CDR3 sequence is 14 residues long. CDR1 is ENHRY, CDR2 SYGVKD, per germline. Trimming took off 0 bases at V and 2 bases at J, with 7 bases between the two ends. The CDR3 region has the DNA TGTGCCATCAGTGAGTCCCCCAGAAACTATGGCTACACCTTC. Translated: CAISESPRNYGYTF.

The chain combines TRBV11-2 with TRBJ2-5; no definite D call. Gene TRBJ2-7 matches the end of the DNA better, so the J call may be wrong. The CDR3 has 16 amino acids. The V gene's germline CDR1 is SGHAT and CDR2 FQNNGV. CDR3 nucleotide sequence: TGTGCCAGCAGCTTAGGTTTTGTCCAGAGCTCCTACGAGCAGTACTTC. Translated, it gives CASSLGFVQSSYEQYF.

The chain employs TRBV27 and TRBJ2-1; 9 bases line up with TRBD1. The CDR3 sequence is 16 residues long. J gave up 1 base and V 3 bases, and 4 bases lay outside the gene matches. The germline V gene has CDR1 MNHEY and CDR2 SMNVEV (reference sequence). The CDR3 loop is CASSFWGQGSYNEQFF. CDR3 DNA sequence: TGTGCCAGCAGTTTCTGGGGACAGGGATCCTACAATGAGCAGTTCTTC.

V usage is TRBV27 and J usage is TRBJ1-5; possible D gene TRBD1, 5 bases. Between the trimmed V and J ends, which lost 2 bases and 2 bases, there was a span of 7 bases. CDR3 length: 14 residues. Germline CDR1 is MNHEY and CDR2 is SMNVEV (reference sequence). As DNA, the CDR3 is TGTGCCAGCAGTTTAGGAGGGGGCAATCAGCCCCAGCATTTT. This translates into CASSLGGGNQPQHF.

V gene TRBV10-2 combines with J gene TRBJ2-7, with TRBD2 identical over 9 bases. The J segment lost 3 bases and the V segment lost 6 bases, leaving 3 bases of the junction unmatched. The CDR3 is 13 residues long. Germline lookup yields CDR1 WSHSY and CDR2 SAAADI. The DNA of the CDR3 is TGCGCCAGCAGGACTAGCGGAAACTACGAGCAGTACTTC. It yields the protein CASRTSGNYEQYF.

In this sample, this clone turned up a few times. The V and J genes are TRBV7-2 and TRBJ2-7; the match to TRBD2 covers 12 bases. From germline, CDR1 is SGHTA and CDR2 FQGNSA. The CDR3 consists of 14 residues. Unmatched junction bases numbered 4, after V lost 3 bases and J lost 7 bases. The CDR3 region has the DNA TGTGCCAGCAGCTTTGTCCTAGCGGGAGGGGAGCAGTACTTC. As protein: CASSFVLAGGEQYF.

The CDR3 protein is CASSVSPTELTDTQYF. The CDR3 coding sequence is TGTGCCAGCAGCGTATCCCCGACTGAGCTCACAGATACGCAGTATTTT. This chain connects TRBV9 to TRBJ2-3; D not certain. From germline, CDR1 is SGDLS and CDR2 YYNGEE. CDR3 size: 16 residues. Trimming left V 1 base short and J 2 bases short, with 14 bases between. The full variable domain, completed using reference TRBV9 and TRBJ2-3, is DSGVTQTPKHLITATGQRVTLRCSPRSGDLSVYWYQQSLDQGLQFLIQYYNGEERAKGNILERFSAQQFPDLHSELNLSSLELGDSALYFCASSVSPTELTDTQYFGPGTRLTVL.

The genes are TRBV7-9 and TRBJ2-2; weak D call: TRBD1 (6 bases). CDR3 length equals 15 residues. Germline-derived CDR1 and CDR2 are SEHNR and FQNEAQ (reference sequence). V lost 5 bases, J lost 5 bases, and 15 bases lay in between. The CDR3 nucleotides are TGTGCCAGCAGCCCCACTGTTACAGGGACCGGGGAGCTGTTTTTT. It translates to CASSPTVTGTGELFF. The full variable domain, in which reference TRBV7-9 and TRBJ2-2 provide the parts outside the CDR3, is DTGVSQNPRHKITKRGQNVTFRCDPISEHNRLYWYRQTLGQGPEFLTYFQNEAQLEKSRLLSDRFSAERPKGSFSTLEIQRTEQGDSAMYLCASSPTVTGTGELFFGEGSRLTVL.

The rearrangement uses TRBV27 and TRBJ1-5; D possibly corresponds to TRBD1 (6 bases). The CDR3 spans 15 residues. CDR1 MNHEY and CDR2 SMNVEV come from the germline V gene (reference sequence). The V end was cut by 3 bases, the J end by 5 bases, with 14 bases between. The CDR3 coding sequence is TGTGCCAGCAGTTTCATCGGACAGAGGTATCAGCCCCAGCATTTT. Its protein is CASSFIGQRYQPQHF.

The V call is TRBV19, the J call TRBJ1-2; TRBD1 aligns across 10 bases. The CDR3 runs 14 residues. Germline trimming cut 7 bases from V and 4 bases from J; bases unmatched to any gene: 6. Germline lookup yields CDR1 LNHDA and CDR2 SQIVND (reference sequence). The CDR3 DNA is TGTGCCAGTACCAGGGACAGGGGCGTCTATGGCTACACCTTC. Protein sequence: CASTRDRGVYGYTF.

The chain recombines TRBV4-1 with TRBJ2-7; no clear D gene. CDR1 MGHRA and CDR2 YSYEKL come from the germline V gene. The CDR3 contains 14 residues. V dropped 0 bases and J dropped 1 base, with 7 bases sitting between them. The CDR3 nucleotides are TGCGCCAGCAGCCAAGACAGTTTATCCTACGAGCAGTACTTC. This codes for CASSQDSLSYEQYF.

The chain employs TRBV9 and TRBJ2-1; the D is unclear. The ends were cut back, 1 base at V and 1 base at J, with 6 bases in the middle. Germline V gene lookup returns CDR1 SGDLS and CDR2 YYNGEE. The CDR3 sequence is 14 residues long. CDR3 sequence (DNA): TGTGCCAGCAGCGTAAAGGGATCCTACAATGAGCAGTTCTTC. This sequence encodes CASSVKGSYNEQFF. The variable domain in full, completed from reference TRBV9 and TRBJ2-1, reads DSGVTQTPKHLITATGQRVTLRCSPRSGDLSVYWYQQSLDQGLQFLIQYYNGEERAKGNILERFSAQQFPDLHSELNLSSLELGDSALYFCASSVKGSYNEQFFGPGTRLTVL.